These 32 T cell receptor beta chains came from one sample sequenced in a study of T cells after yellow fever vaccination. TCRdb itself ran the 5' RACE reads through MiXCR, one entry per CDR3 protein. In the table there are under 200,000 distinct CDR3 sequences, more than 9.5% of which are singletons. The sequencing here drew on CD8+ T cells sorted from PBMCs, taken 15 days after the yellow fever booster vaccination. The receptors originated from a man younger than 35 who received the YFV17D yellow fever vaccine.

This clonotype has just a few counts. The rearrangement joins TRBV6-1 to TRBJ2-7; D possibly corresponds to TRBD1 (5 bases). V was clipped by 6 bases and J by 5 bases, with 11 bases between them. Looked up from germline, CDR1 is MNHNS and CDR2 is SASEGT. This CDR3 is built from 12 residues. CDR3 loop: CASSANRNEQYF. The CDR3 bases are TGTGCCAGCAGCGCCAACAGGAACGAGCAGTACTTC.

The sample holds a few counts of this clonotype. The J gene is TRBJ2-1, the V gene TRBV18; perhaps TRBD2 as D (6 bases). This CDR3 region has 13 residues. Germline V gene lookup returns CDR1 KGHSH and CDR2 LQKENI. V lost 0 bases, J lost 8 bases, and 8 bases lay in between. CDR3 residues: CASSPPEGYEQFF. Written as DNA, the CDR3 is TGTGCCAGCTCACCACCGGAGGGCTATGAGCAGTTCTTC.

The chain is built from TRBV12-3 or TRBV12-4 and TRBJ1-2, with 10 bases lining up with TRBD1. This CDR3 contains 15 residues. V trimming: 5 bases; J trimming: 8 bases; junction bases outside the gene matches: 11. As DNA, the CDR3 is TGTGCCAGCAGTGCAATGACAGGGGGCTTGTACGGCTACACCTTC. Its protein product is CASSAMTGGLYGYTF.

The genes are TRBV20-1 and TRBJ2-7; D call uncertain. CDR1 DFQATT and CDR2 SNEGSKA come from the germline V gene (reference sequence). Deletions cut 5 bases from V and 3 bases from J, with 8 bases between. This CDR3 region has 11 residues. The CDR3 loop is CSAPWGYEQYV. DNA for the CDR3: TGCAGTGCTCCCTGGGGCTACGAGCAGTACGTC.

The chain carries TRBV4-1 and TRBJ1-2, with D perhaps matching TRBD1 (5 bases). From germline, CDR1 is MGHRA and CDR2 YSYEKL. Trimming stripped 1 base from V and 2 bases from J, with 14 bases between. There are 16 residues in the CDR3. The CDR3: CASSQASGGDNYGYTF. The DNA for the CDR3 is TGCGCCAGCAGCCAAGCGTCGGGAGGGGACAACTATGGCTACACCTTC.

This clonotype has a handful of counts. The chain uses TRBV4-3 and TRBJ2-3; 10 positions match TRBD2. The V gene end was trimmed by 0 bases and the J gene end by 2 bases; junction bases not matched to a gene: 8. Germline CDR1 reads LGHNA; CDR2 reads YSLEER. The CDR3 contains 18 residues. This CDR3 reads CASSQDLAGASSTDTQYF. The CDR3 DNA is TGCGCCAGCAGCCAAGATCTAGCGGGGGCTTCATCCACAGATACGCAGTATTTT.

This clonotype was seen more than once but under ten times. The chain is built from TRBV7-8 and TRBJ2-7; D perhaps matches TRBD1 (5 bases). V lost 6 bases, J lost 3 bases, and 15 bases lay in between. The germline V gene encodes CDR1 SGHVS and CDR2 FQNEAQ. The CDR3 spans 14 residues. CDR3 DNA sequence: TGTGCCAGCAGTTCCTCAGGGAATATCTACGAGCAGTACGTC. Amino acid sequence: CASSSSGNIYEQYV.

The chain recombines TRBV7-6 with TRBJ2-2, with D unclear. Germline V gene data show CDR1 as SGHVS and CDR2 as FNYEAQ. Trimming cost V 6 bases and J 6 bases, with 5 bases left between them. The CDR3 extends over 11 amino acids. The CDR3 bases are TGTGCCAGCAGTACGGCCGGGGAGCTGTTTTTT. It translates to CASSTAGELFF.

The chain employs TRBV5-1 and TRBJ2-1; TRBD2 aligns across 8 bases. Trimming cost V 0 bases and J 3 bases; bases outside gene matches: 8. Germline V gives CDR1 SGHRS, CDR2 YFSETQ. This CDR3 comprises 17 residues. The CDR3 bases are TGCGCCAGCAGCTTGGTTACGGGACTAGGCCTCTACAATGAGCAGTTCTTC. This encodes CASSLVTGLGLYNEQFF.

This clonotype was seen a handful of times. The V call is TRBV27, the J call TRBJ1-1; D not certain. The germline V gene has CDR1 MNHEY and CDR2 SMNVEV (reference sequence). The CDR3 is made up of 13 amino acids. Deletions cut 3 bases from V and 4 bases from J, with 9 bases between. The CDR3 bases are TGTGCCAGCAGTTTCCTGGGCGGCACTGAAGCTTTCTTT. Protein product: CASSFLGGTEAFF.

V usage is TRBV12-3 or TRBV12-4 and J usage is TRBJ2-3; D may be TRBD1 (6 bases). This CDR3 region has 15 residues. The V and J ends lost 6 bases and 5 bases respectively, with 18 bases between them. The CDR3 DNA sequence: TGTGCCAGCAGCTACCGGGACACCCGAGGAGATACGCAGTATTTT. Its protein is CASSYRDTRGDTQYF.

This clonotype was seen more than once but under ten times. The chain couples TRBV6-2 or TRBV6-3 to TRBJ2-7; D is unresolved. The length of the CDR3 is 14 residues. Germline CDR1 MNHEY, CDR2 SVGEGT. V lost 7 bases to trimming and J lost 5 bases, with 18 bases between them. The CDR3 reads CASTDALRTNEQYF. CDR3 in DNA: TGTGCCAGCACCGACGCACTCAGGACCAACGAGCAGTACTTC.

This clonotype was counted between two and nine times. The gene calls are TRBV29-1 and TRBJ2-2, with TRBD2 as a possible D gene (7 bases). Germline CDR1 is SQVTM and CDR2 is ANQGSEA. The CDR3 runs 14 residues. V was cut by 7 bases and J by 5 bases, with 17 bases left in between. CDR3: CSALPGGRTGELFF. CDR3 coding DNA: TGCAGCGCCCTGCCCGGGGGGCGGACCGGGGAGCTGTTTTTT.

The rearrangement links TRBV29-1 to TRBJ1-4; D call uncertain. V gave up 6 bases and J gave up 7 bases, with 21 bases separating them. Germline V gene lookup returns CDR1 SQVTM and CDR2 ANQGSEA. The CDR3 spans 15 residues. CDR3 loop: CSVLVLGSQSEKLFF. CDR3 DNA sequence: TGCAGCGTCCTAGTCCTGGGCAGCCAGAGTGAAAAACTGTTTTTT.

This clonotype has a handful of counts. The chain recombines TRBV6-6 with TRBJ1-1, with D unresolved. The germline V and J ends were trimmed by 2 bases and 6 bases, with 10 bases remaining between them. Germline lookup yields CDR1 MNHNY and CDR2 SVGAGI (reference sequence). The CDR3 has 13 residues. CDR3 sequence reads: CASSYLGVSEAFF. CDR3 coding DNA: TGTGCCAGCAGTTACCTCGGCGTCTCTGAAGCTTTCTTT.

This clonotype was counted a few times. V and J are TRBV25-1 and TRBJ1-4; possibly TRBD1 for D (6 bases). V was shortened by 4 bases and J by 5 bases, with 17 bases between the two germline ends. Looked up from germline, CDR1 is MGHDK and CDR2 is SYGVNS. The CDR3 has 16 amino acids. CDR3 protein: CASSGQRQGLNEKLFF. As DNA, the CDR3 is TGTGCCAGCAGTGGCCAGCGGCAGGGGCTAAATGAAAAACTGTTTTTT.

In its sample, this clonotype was seen many times. This rearrangement joins TRBV4-2 to TRBJ2-1; 14 nucleotides match TRBD2. CDR1 and CDR2 (germline): LGHNA, YNFKEQ. The CDR3 spans 15 residues. V lost 4 bases to trimming and J lost 9 bases; unmatched junction nucleotides: 5. CDR3 nucleotides: TGTGCCAGCAGCCTGGGACTAGCGGGGGCCGGTGAGCAGTTCTTC. Amino acid sequence: CASSLGLAGAGEQFF.

This chain uses TRBV7-9 with TRBJ1-1; D call uncertain. Germline V gene lookup returns CDR1 SEHNR and CDR2 FQNEAQ (reference sequence). The CDR3 runs to 16 residues. The V end lost 1 base, the J end lost 1 base, and 13 bases lay between the germline ends. The CDR3 DNA reads as TGTGCCAGCAGCTTAGGGTTTATGGCGGGGAACACTGAAGCTTTCTTT. Translated, it gives CASSLGFMAGNTEAFF.

This clonotype was recorded at least ten times. The rearrangement links TRBV11-2 to TRBJ2-1, with a tentative D call TRBD1 (5 bases). The CDR3 totals 12 residues. V dropped 3 bases and J dropped 9 bases, with 9 bases sitting between them. From germline, CDR1 is SGHAT and CDR2 FQNNGV. DNA of the CDR3: TGTGCCAGCAGCTTTAGGGGTTCTGAGCAGTTCTTC. Protein sequence: CASSFRGSEQFF.

This rearrangement joins TRBV7-9 to TRBJ2-4; a possible D gene is TRBD1 (6 bases). CDR1 and CDR2 from the germline V gene are SEHNR and FQNEAQ (reference sequence). Trimming removed 6 bases at V and 0 bases at J, with 18 bases between. The CDR3 has 17 residues. The DNA of the CDR3 is TGTGCCAGCAGTCTAGGGACATCCGGCCTAGCCAAAAACATTCAGTACTTC. Translating gives CASSLGTSGLAKNIQYF.

This clonotype was observed a handful of times. This sequence joins TRBV7-6 and TRBJ2-1, with 11 bases that match TRBD2. This CDR3 comprises 15 residues. Germline values: CDR1 SGHVS, CDR2 FNYEAQ. V was clipped by 4 bases and J by 4 bases; unmatched bases: 3. CDR3 DNA: TGTGCCAGCAGCTATAGCGGGGGGGCTTACAATGAGCAGTTCTTC. Its protein product is CASSYSGGAYNEQFF.

This clonotype was counted at least ten times. CDR3: CASSYLVGSSNQPQHF. CDR3 nucleotides: TGTGCCAGCAGTTACCTGGTGGGGTCTAGCAATCAGCCCCAGCATTTT. The chain has TRBV6-2 or TRBV6-3 and TRBJ1-5; D gene uncertain. Per germline, CDR1 MNHEY and CDR2 SVGEGT. Between the trimmed V and J ends, which lost 2 bases and 0 bases, there was a span of 11 bases. The CDR3 is 16 residues long.

The genes are TRBV29-1 and TRBJ2-5; D may correspond to TRBD1 or TRBD2 (6 bases each). Germline V gene lookup returns CDR1 SQVTM and CDR2 ANQGSEA. The CDR3 is 12 amino acids. Trimming took 6 bases from V and 5 from J, leaving 13 bases between them. CDR3 coding DNA: TGCAGCGTACGGGGGCTCGGGGAGACCCAGTACTTC. Translating gives CSVRGLGETQYF.

The chain has TRBV20-1 and TRBJ2-7, with TRBD1 identical over 11 bases. The junction had 4 bases not matched to a gene; V was cut back by 0 bases and J by 3 bases. CDR3 length equals 15 residues. In germline, CDR1 is DFQATT, CDR2 SNEGSKA (reference sequence). The CDR3 DNA sequence: TGCAGTGCTAGAGATGCGGGACAGGGGGTCTACGAGCAGTACTTC. Translation: CSARDAGQGVYEQYF.

This clonotype was seen a few times. The CDR3 here is CASSKGAGGKNIQYF. DNA of the CDR3: TGTGCCAGCAGCAAAGGGGCGGGAGGCAAAAACATTCAGTACTTC. The rearrangement links TRBV21-1 to TRBJ2-4; TRBD1 is the table's D call and was not checked against the DNA. TRBV21-1 is termed a pseudogene. The CDR3 has 15 residues.

Only a few counts were recorded for this clonotype. The chain employs TRBV6-6 and TRBJ2-7, with D hard to call. Per the germline V gene, CDR1 is MNHNY and CDR2 is SVGAGI (reference sequence). Between the trimmed V and J ends, which lost 6 bases and 0 bases, there was a span of 9 bases. The CDR3 runs to 13 residues. As DNA, the CDR3 is TGTGCCAGCAGCCTAGGTAACTCCTACGAGCAGTACTTC. As protein: CASSLGNSYEQYF.

This clonotype has a count of ten or more. J is TRBJ2-4 and V is TRBV29-1; unclear D gene. The V and J ends lost 4 bases and 0 bases respectively, with 13 bases between them. Germline assignment: CDR1 SQVTM and CDR2 ANQGSEA. This CDR3 contains 15 residues. CDR3 DNA: TGCAGCGTTGCTGGAGAAGAACTAGCCAAAAACATTCAGTACTTC. Its translation is CSVAGEELAKNIQYF.

This clonotype was picked up a small number of times. This chain links TRBV6-5 with TRBJ2-2, with D unresolved. V lost 2 bases to trimming and J lost 4 bases, with 8 bases between them. CDR3 length: 14 residues. The germline gives CDR1 MNHEY, CDR2 SVGAGI. The CDR3 sequence: CASSYLRATGELFF. For the CDR3, the DNA is TGTGCCAGCAGTTACCTAAGAGCCACCGGGGAGCTGTTTTTT.

This clonotype was observed a few times. A read error may account for a junction end that differs from germline. The chain recombines TRBV4-1 with TRBJ2-1, with TRBD2 matching over 10 bases. Germline CDR1 is MGHRA and CDR2 is YSYEKL. The CDR3 contains 15 residues. DNA for the CDR3: TGCGCCAGCAGCCAAGTTAGCGGGGGGCTCAATGAGAAGTTCTTC. It translates to CASSQVSGGLNEKFF.

This clonotype was seen a few times. V gene TRBV14 combines with J gene TRBJ1-1; 7 nucleotides line up with TRBD1. CDR1 and CDR2 (germline): SGHDN, FVKESK. Germline trimming cut 10 bases from V and 1 base from J; bases unmatched to any gene: 9. The CDR3 contains 14 residues. The CDR3 DNA reads as TGTGCCACCTCCCGAGGGGGCGGGAACACTGAAGCTTTCTTT. Translating gives CATSRGGGNTEAFF. Full variable domain (missing parts from reference TRBV14 and TRBJ1-1): EAGVTQFPSHSVIEKGQTVTLRCDPISGHDNLYWYRRVMGKEIKFLLHFVKESKQDESGMPNNRFLAERTGGTYSTLKVQPAELEDSGVYFCATSRGGGNTEAFFGQGTRLTVV.

This sequence joins TRBV2 and TRBJ2-7; D not resolved. With 3 bases removed from V and 0 bases from J, the gap between germline ends came to 6 bases. CDR1 is SNHLY, CDR2 FYNNEI, per germline. The CDR3 totals 13 residues. The CDR3 nucleotides are TGTGCCAGCAGTGACTCCGACTCCTACGAGCAGTACGTC. Its protein is CASSDSDSYEQYV.

This clonotype occurred a few times. CDR3 amino acids: CASSFPGQASYEQYF. CDR3 in DNA: TGTGCCAGCAGCTTCCCGGGACAGGCGTCCTACGAGCAGTACTTC. The V and J genes are TRBV7-8 and TRBJ2-7, with 8 nucleotides matching TRBD1. Germline CDR1 SGHVS, CDR2 FQNEAQ. This CDR3 region has 15 residues. Unmatched junction bases numbered 5, after V lost 3 bases and J lost 1 base.